This T cell receptor (beta chain) was sequenced for a study of cytomegalovirus exposure and HLA in healthy donors. As for the study in general: Among 350 to 500 genotyped donors, 80% to 90% fell in the Caucasian-associated ancestry cluster.

Broader study findings: Most of the CMV-associated TCR beta chains (in a later analysis) appeared to be HLA-restricted.

This clone was observed a handful of times. The antigen is not known. Germline CDR1 reads SGHRS; CDR2 reads YFSETQ. This CDR3 is built from 15 residues. With V trimmed by 2 bases and J by 2 bases, 7 bases remained unmatched. The PCR employed 60 Vbeta primers together with 13 Jbeta primers. Sequenced by immunoSEQ multiplex PCR; TCRdb stores in-frame clones only, minus some. The sample contains some 160,000 clones, 60% to 85% of which appear only once. The TCR comes from a man between 40 and 49 years old in good health and CMV-seronegative. Specimen: PBMCs. The chain combines TRBV5-1 with TRBJ2-7; TRBD1 aligns across 7 bases. In DNA, the CDR3 is TGCGCCAGCAGCTTAAAAAGGGACAGCGCCTACGAGCAGTACTTC. Its protein product is CASSLKRDSAYEQYF.